This T cell receptor beta chain was identified during a study of T cell repertoires in cytomegalovirus infection. The CDR3 totals 15 residues. Germline assignment: CDR1 MNHNS and CDR2 SASEGT. V lost 2 bases and J lost 3, with 14 bases in between. MiXCR was run by TCRdb on the reads, yielding one entry per CDR3 protein. The data hold 750,000 to 950,000 distinct CDR3 sequences, with 29% observed a single time. A word on this clonotype: The target antigen is unknown.

This sequence originates from a human donor in good health (CMV status not recorded). Some clones in this sample may be carry-over from other donors' samples. Sample: cultured CD8+ T cells from PBMCs, taken from culture after CMV antigen stimulation. The genes are TRBV6-1 and TRBJ2-7; D tentatively reads TRBD1 or TRBD2 (5 bases each). CDR3 sequence: CASSERDGKRYEQYV. DNA of the CDR3: TGTGCCAGCAGTGAAAGGGACGGGAAACGCTACGAGCAGTACGTC.